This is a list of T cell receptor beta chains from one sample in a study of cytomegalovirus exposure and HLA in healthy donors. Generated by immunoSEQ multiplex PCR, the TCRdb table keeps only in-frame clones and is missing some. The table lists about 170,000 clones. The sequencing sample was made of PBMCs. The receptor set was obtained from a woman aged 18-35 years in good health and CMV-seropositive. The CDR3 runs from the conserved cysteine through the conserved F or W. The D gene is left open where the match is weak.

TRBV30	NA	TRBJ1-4	TGTGCCTGGAACAGACTACTTAATGAAAAACTGTTTTTT	CAWNRLLNEKLFF
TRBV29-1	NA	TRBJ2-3	TGCAGCGTTGAAGGCAAAACTAGCACAGATACGCAGTATTTT	CSVEGKTSTDTQYF
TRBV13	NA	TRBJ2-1	TGTGCCAGCAGCTTAGGGACAGGTAGTGTGAGTGAGCAGTTCTTC	CASSLGTGSVSEQFF
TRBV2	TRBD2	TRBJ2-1	TGTGCCAGCAGTAGCGGGAGGGCCGGAAATGAGCAGTTCTTC	CASSSGRAGNEQFF
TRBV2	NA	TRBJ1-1	TGTGCCAGCAGTAGGGAACAGGGCACTGAAGCTTTCTTT	CASSREQGTEAFF
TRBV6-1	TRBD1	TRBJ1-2	TGTGCCAGCAGCCCGACAGGGGGAAACTATGGCTACACCTTC	CASSPTGGNYGYTF
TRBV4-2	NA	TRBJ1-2	TGTGCCAGCAGCCAGGGGGGGAGTGGCTACACCTTC	CASSQGGSGYTF
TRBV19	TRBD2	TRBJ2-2	TGTGCCAGTAGTATAGGGACTAGACCCGGGGAGCTGTTTTTT	CASSIGTRPGELFF
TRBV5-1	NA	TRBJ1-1	TGCGCCAGCAGCTTACTCCGGACAACGGAGGCTTTCTTT	CASSLLRTTEAFF
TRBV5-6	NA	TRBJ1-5	TGTGCCGACCCTTGGAGGGGGGGTGGAGGTCAGCCCCAGCATTTT	CADPWRGGGGQPQHF
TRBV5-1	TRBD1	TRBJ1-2	TGCGCCAGCAGCTTACAGGGGTCAAACTATGGCTACACCTTC	CASSLQGSNYGYTF
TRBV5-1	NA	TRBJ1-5	TGCGCCAGCAGCCTCCACCCCGGGGATAGCAATCAGCCCCAGCATTTT	CASSLHPGDSNQPQHF
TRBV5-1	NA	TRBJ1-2	TGCGCCAGCAGCTTGTCGGAGGGGCTCAATGGCTACACCTTC	CASSLSEGLNGYTF
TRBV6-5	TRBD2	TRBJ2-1	TGTGCCAGCAGCCCGGGACTAGCGGGGGAGCAGTTCTTC	CASSPGLAGEQFF
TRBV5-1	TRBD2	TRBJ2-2	TGCGCCAGCAGCTGGGCACGAGCGGGGGGCGATAACACCGGGGAGCTGTTTTTT	CASSWARAGGDNTGELFF
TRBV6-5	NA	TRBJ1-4	TGTGCCAGCAGTTACTGGGCCCAGCCAAATGAAAAACTGTTTTTT	CASSYWAQPNEKLFF
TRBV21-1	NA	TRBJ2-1	TGTGCCAGCACTCGGACAGTCTACAATGAGCAGTTCTTC	CASTRTVYNEQFF
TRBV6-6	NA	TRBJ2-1	TGTGCCGGCACCACGATTACGAGGATCGACAATGAGCAGTTCTTC	CAGTTITRIDNEQFF
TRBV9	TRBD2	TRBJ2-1	TGTGCCAGCTCTCTACGCGGGGGGGCGATCAGCTCCTACAATGAGCAGTTCTTC	CASSLRGGAISSYNEQFF
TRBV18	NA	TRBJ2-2	TGTGCCAGCTCCACGGCAGGGACTAACACCGGGGAGCTGTTTTTT	CASSTAGTNTGELFF
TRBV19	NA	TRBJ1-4	TGTGCCAGTAGATCACAGGGTAATGAAAAACTGTTTTTT	CASRSQGNEKLFF
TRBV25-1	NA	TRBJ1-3	TGTGCCAGCAGTGGTACAGGTCTGTCTGGAAACACCATATATTTT	CASSGTGLSGNTIYF
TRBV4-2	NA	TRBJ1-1	TGTGCCAGCAGCCCCACACAGTTCGATCAAGCTTTCTTT	CASSPTQFDQAFF
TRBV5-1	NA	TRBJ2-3	TGCGCCAGCAGCTTAGGACTTCTCAATGCAGATACGCAGTATTTT	CASSLGLLNADTQYF
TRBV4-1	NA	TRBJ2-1	TGCGCCAGCAGCCACCAGGTCTACAATGAGCAGTTCTTC	CASSHQVYNEQFF
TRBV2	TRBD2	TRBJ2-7	TGTGCCAGCAGTCCCCGGACTAGCGAAACCTACGAGCAGTACTTC	CASSPRTSETYEQYF
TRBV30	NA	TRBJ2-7	TGTGCCTCACGAGTGGACGGGAGCTACGAGCAGTACTTC	CASRVDGSYEQYF
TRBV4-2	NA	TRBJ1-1	TGTGCCAGCAGTCCAAGTGGGGGGGACACTGAAGCTTTCTTT	CASSPSGGDTEAFF
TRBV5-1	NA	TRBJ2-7	TGCGCCAGCAGCTTGGTTAGTACCTACGAGCAGTACTTC	CASSLVSTYEQYF
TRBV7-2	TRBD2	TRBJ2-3	TGTGCCAGCAGCTTCCGGGCGGGAGGGCGGACAGATACGCAGTATTTT	CASSFRAGGRTDTQYF
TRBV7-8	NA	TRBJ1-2	TGTGCCAGCAGCTTAGCCCTGGGGCTCCCGATCTATGGCTACACCTTC	CASSLALGLPIYGYTF
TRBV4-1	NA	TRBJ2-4	TGCGCCAGCAGCCAACCTGGCAGGGATGCCAAAAACATTCAGTACTTC	CASSQPGRDAKNIQYF
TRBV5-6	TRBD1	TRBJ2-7	TGTGCCAGCAGCTACGGGACAGGTTTTTACGACTACGAGCAGTACTTC	CASSYGTGFYDYEQYF
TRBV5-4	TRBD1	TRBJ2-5	TGTGCCAGCAGCGACCGGGACAGGGGTTTGCAAGAGACCCAGTACTTC	CASSDRDRGLQETQYF
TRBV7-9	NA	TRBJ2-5	TGTGCCAGCAGCTACGCGGAAGAGACCCAGTACTTC	CASSYAEETQYF
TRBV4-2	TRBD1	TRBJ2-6	TGTGCCAGCAGCCAAGACCGGGACAGCCGCTCTGGGGCCAACGTCCTGACTTTC	CASSQDRDSRSGANVLTF
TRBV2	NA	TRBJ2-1	TGTGCCAGCAGAAAAAGGGGAAGCTCCTACAATGAGCAGTTCTTC	CASRKRGSSYNEQFF
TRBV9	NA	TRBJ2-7	TGTGCCAGCAGCCCCAGCACAGCCTCCTACGAGCAGTACTTC	CASSPSTASYEQYF
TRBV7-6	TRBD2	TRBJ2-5	TGTGCCAGCAGCTCGCGCCCGGGAGGGGCCCAAGAGACCCAGTACTTC	CASSSRPGGAQETQYF
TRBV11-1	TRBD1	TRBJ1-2	TGTGCCAGCAGCATTGGGGACAGGGGGCTTGGCTACACCTTC	CASSIGDRGLGYTF
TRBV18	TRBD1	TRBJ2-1	TGTGCCAGCTCACCGGGACAGGGGAACTACAATGAGCAGTTCTTC	CASSPGQGNYNEQFF
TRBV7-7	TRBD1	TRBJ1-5	TGTGCTAGCTGCCGACAGGGTGGCAATCAGCCCCAGCATTTT	CASCRQGGNQPQHF
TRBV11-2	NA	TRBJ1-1	TGTGCCAGCAGCAATATGAACACTGAAGCTTTCTTT	CASSNMNTEAFF
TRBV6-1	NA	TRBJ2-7	TGTGCCAGCAGTGAAACTTTGTACGAGCAGTACTTC	CASSETLYEQYF
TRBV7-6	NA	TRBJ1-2	TGTGCCAGCAGCATTGGACAGTTTCGTGGCTACACCTTC	CASSIGQFRGYTF
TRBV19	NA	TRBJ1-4	TGTGCCAGTAGTATAGCGGGGGGCGCAGGTGAAAAACTGTTTTTT	CASSIAGGAGEKLFF
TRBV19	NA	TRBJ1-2	TGTGCCAGTGGTGAGGATAACTATGGCTACACCTTC	CASGEDNYGYTF
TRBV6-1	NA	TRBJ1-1	TGTGCCAGCAGTCCACGACAGGCGAACACTGAAGCTTTCTTT	CASSPRQANTEAFF
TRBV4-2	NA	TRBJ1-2	TGTGCCAGCAGCCAAGAAGGGGGTTCTGGCTACACCTTC	CASSQEGGSGYTF
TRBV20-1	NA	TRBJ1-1	TGCAGTGCTTGGAGTACCGATGGTTTCTTT	CSAWSTDGFF
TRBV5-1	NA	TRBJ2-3	TGCGCCAGCAGCTTGGAGGAGGATACGCAGTATTTT	CASSLEEDTQYF
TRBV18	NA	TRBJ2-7	TGTGCCAGCTCACCACCTTCGTCCTACGAGCAGTACTTC	CASSPPSSYEQYF
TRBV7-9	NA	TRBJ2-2	TGTGCCAGCAGCTTAGTGTTAGGGAGGACCGGGGAGCTGTTTTTT	CASSLVLGRTGELFF
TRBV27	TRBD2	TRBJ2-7	TGTGCCAGCAGTCCACTAGCGGAAAGCTACGAGCAGTACTTC	CASSPLAESYEQYF
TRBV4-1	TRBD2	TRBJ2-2	TGCGCCAGCAGCCAAGATCTAGCGGCCCTTTTCGGGGAGCTGTTTTTT	CASSQDLAALFGELFF
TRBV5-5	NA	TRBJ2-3	TGTGCCAGCAGTCCTCGAGTACAGGGTCCACAAGATACGCAGTATTTT	CASSPRVQGPQDTQYF
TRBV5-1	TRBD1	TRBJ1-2	TGCGCCAGCAGCTTGGGGACAGGGGGCGCAGGTGGCTACACCTTC	CASSLGTGGAGGYTF
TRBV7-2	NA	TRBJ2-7	TGTGCCAGCACCCTCCAGGGTCCCTACGAGCAGTACTTC	CASTLQGPYEQYF